The source of this T cell receptor beta chain is a study of blood T cells in healthy people across ages (dated by TCRdb to between 2014 and 2017). Concerning the study at large: In model experiments, template switching captured roughly one uniquely barcoded TCR beta cDNA molecule for every two T cells. Age-related changes in TCR beta repertoire diversity were measured in the study by deep sequencing normalized with unique cDNA molecular identifiers. Donors were grouped into four age groups: young (average roughly 17 years), middle-aged (about 38), aged (62) and long-lived (approximately 82). Donors of different ages were randomly distributed across sequencing lanes to avoid experimental bias. The study analyzed two additional independent replicas of 1 million unique cDNA reads from the same blood draw for two donors, one aged 18 to 29 and one aged 80 or older. What the study reported, not specific to this receptor: Total diversity estimates from one million sequenced T cells were considered lower bounds and underestimates. Compared with the aged group, more naive CD4+ T cells, fewer expanded clones and increased TCR diversity were shown by the long-lived group, suggesting age selection. Bulk unsorted PBMC profiling prevented conclusive comparison of naive and antigen-experienced compartments. Because donor CMV infection status was unknown, age-related changes in expanded clonotypes were potentially confounded. The percentage of naive T cells measured by flow cytometry correlated strongly with observed TCR beta diversity. Observed TCR beta diversity per million T cells fell roughly linearly with age, and a significant reduction was already apparent by age around 44.

Germline trimming amounts to 7 bases on V and 1 base on J, with 1 as the count of junction bases outside the gene matches. Spanning cysteine to phenylalanine, the CDR3 consists of 13 amino acids. CDR3 DNA is the only sequence kept; it has 39 bases, read in frame from the first base. In its sample, this clonotype was seen many times. Its antigen remains unidentified. Base qualities are missing; no much larger clone stands one base away. The roughly 38 donors, aged about 6 to 95 years, were systemically healthy Caucasian individuals from Russia. Around 10 milliliters of peripheral blood were drawn from each donor into EDTA-treated Vacutainer tubes. PBMCs were isolated by Ficoll-Paque density-gradient centrifugation, with at least 6 million obtained per sample. Trizol reagent was used to extract total RNA from PBMCs, with at least 5.5 micrograms per sample. Naive CD45RAhigh/CD27high T cell percentages were measured by flow cytometry on a PBMC aliquot from every donor.

The library was prepared using 5' RACE. The sample was run on an Illumina HiSeq 2500. A second PCR of roughly 6 to 11 cycles was performed with a sample-barcoded 5' primer and a J-beta primer mix. A unique molecular identifier was introduced onto each TCR beta cDNA molecule by a template-switch 5' adaptor carrying 12 random nucleotides. Each sample yielded at least 2.5 million CDR3-containing paired-end reads. First-strand cDNA was synthesized from all RNA with the Mint cDNA synthesis kit, primed by a TRBC-specific oligonucleotide. After uracil-DNA glycosylase treatment, a first 18-cycle PCR used universal primers M1SS and BC2_uni_R on all cDNA. Processing in the source paper ran as follows. Normalization of each sample was performed by random selection of 1 million high-quality reads, each carrying a distinct molecular identifier. Reads sharing molecular identifiers were discarded rather than binned into consensus sequences. CDR3 identification, clonotype clustering and error correction used MiTCR with a Q25 quality threshold and the strictest error-elimination algorithm. A nonparametric unseen species model with Euler transformation was used to estimate lower-bound total TCR beta diversity. TCRdb applied fastp at Q25 and MiXCR to the public reads, then kept only in-frame beta chains. Every CDR3 protein is listed once, alongside the most common genes and DNA of its rows. The V and J calls were not made by the authors but by TCRdb's processing. Present in this sample are 590,000 or so distinct CDR3 sequences, approximately 30% of which were seen just once. The leading ten clones occupy approximately 15% of the sample.

Sequencing used blood. The chain was built from TRBV12-3 or TRBV12-4 and TRBJ2-7, with 10 bases aligning to TRBD2. The sequence was obtained from a woman of 80 years or more in good health. The CDR3 is CASKTSGSYEQYF. The DNA reads as follows: TGTGCCAGCAAGACTAGCGGGTCCTACGAGCAGTACTTC.